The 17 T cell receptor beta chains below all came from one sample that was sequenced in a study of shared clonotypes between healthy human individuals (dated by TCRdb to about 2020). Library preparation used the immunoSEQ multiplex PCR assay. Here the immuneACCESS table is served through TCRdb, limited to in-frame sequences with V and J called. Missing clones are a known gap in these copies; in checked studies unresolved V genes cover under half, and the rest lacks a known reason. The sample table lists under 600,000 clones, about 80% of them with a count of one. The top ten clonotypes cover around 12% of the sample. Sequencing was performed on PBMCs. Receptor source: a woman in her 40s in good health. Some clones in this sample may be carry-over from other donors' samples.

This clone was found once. The CDR3 sequence is CASIMGIVGDTEAFF. Here the CDR3 DNA reads TGTGCCAGCATTATGGGTATAGTTGGGGACACTGAAGCTTTCTTT. This rearrangement joins TRBV6-1 to TRBJ1-1; D is undetermined. The CDR3 is 15 residues long. Trimming pared 7 bases from V and 3 bases from J, leaving 18 bases between. Per the germline V gene, CDR1 is MNHNS and CDR2 is SASEGT.

The CDR3 here is CASSRTGGEETQYF. In DNA, the CDR3 is TGTGCCAGCAGTAGGACAGGGGGCGAAGAGACCCAGTACTTC. The chain combines TRBV28 with TRBJ2-5; 11 bases are a match to TRBD1. The CDR3 runs 14 residues. CDR1 is MDHEN, CDR2 SYDVKM, per germline. J was trimmed by 3 bases and V by 5 bases; bases with no gene match: 2.

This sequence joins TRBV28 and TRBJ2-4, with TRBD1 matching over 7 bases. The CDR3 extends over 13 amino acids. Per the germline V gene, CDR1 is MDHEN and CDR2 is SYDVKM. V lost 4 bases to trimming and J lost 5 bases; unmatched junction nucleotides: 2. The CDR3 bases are TGTGCCAGCAGTTCTGGGACAGAAAACATTCAGTACTTC. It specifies CASSSGTENIQYF.

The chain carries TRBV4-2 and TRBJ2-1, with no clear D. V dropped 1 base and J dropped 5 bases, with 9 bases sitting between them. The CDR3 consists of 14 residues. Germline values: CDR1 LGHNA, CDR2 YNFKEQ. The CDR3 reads CASSQGRANNEQFF. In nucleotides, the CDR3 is TGTGCCAGCAGCCAAGGTAGGGCGAACAATGAGCAGTTCTTC.

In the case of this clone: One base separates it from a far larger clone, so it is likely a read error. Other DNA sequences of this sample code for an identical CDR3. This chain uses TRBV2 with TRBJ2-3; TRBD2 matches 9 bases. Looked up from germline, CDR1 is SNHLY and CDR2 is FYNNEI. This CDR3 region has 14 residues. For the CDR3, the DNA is TGTGCTAGCGAAGCGGGAGGACTCACAGATACGCAGTATTTT. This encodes CASEAGGLTDTQYF.

CDR3 sequence: CASSPSVSSRGRYNEQFF. The CDR3 DNA reads TGTGCCAGCTCACCGAGTGTTTCGTCCAGGGGGCGGTACAATGAGCAGTTCTTC. The gene calls are TRBV18 and TRBJ2-1, with 8 positions matching TRBD1. The CDR3 has 18 residues. The ends lost 3 bases at V and 4 bases at J; junction bases unmatched: 14. Looked up from germline, CDR1 is KGHSH and CDR2 is LQKENI. Full variable domain (remainder filled in from reference TRBV18 and TRBJ2-1): NAGVMQNPRHLVRRRGQEARLRCSPMKGHSHVYWYRQLPEEGLKFMVYLQKENIIDESGMPKERFSAEFPKEGPSILRIQQVVRGDSAAYFCASSPSVSSRGRYNEQFFGPGTRLTVL.

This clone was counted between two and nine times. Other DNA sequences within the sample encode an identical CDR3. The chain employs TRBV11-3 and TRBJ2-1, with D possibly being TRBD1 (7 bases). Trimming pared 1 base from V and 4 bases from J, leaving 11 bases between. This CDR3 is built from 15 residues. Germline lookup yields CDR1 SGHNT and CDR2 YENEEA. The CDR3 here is CASSLGRGVYNEQFF. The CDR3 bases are TGTGCCAGCAGCTTAGGCAGGGGGGTATACAATGAGCAGTTCTTC.

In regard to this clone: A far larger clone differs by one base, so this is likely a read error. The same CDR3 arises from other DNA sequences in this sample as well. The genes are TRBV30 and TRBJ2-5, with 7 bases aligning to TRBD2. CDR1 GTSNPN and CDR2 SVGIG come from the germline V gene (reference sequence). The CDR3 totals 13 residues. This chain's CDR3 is CAWSAPAGETQYF. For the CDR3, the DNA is TGCGCCTGGAGTGCGCCAGCGGGGGAGACCCAGTACTTC.

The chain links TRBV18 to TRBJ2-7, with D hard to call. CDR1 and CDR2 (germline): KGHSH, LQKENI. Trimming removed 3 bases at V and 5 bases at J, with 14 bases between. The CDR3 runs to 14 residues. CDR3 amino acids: CASSPGLAQDEQYF. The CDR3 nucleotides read TGTGCCAGCTCACCCGGCCTCGCCCAGGACGAGCAGTACTTC.

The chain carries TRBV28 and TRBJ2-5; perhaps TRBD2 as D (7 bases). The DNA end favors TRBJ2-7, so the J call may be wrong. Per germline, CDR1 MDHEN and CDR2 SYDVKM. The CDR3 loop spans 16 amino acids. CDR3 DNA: TGTGCCAGCAGTTCCTTGGGGGGGCGCGGGGGATACGAGCAGTACTTC. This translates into CASSSLGGRGGYEQYF.

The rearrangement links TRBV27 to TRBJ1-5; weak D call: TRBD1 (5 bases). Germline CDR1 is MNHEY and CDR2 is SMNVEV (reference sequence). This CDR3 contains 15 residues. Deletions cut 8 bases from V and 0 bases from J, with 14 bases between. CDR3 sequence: CASHAGPYSNQPQHF. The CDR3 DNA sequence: TGTGCCAGCCACGCGGGGCCATATAGCAATCAGCCCCAGCATTTT.

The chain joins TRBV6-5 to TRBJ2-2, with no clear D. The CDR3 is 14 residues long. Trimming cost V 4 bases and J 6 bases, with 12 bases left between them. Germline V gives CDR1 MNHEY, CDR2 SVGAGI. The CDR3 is CASSWTPGAGELFF. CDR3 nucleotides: TGTGCCAGCAGTTGGACCCCCGGTGCCGGGGAGCTGTTTTTT.

The CDR3 loop is CASSLRGGGTNEKLFF. In DNA, the CDR3 is TGTGCCAGCAGTTTACGAGGGGGAGGAACTAATGAAAAACTGTTTTTT. V is TRBV28 and J is TRBJ1-4, with D possibly TRBD1 on 6 matching bases. CDR3 length equals 16 residues. V shed 2 bases and J shed 1 base, with 11 bases lying between them. Germline V gene lookup returns CDR1 MDHEN and CDR2 SYDVKM. The full variable domain, completed using reference TRBV28 and TRBJ1-4, is DVKVTQSSRYLVKRTGEKVFLECVQDMDHENMFWYRQDPGLGLRLIYFSYDVKMKEKGDIPEGYSVSREKKERFSLILESASTNQTSMYLCASSLRGGGTNEKLFFGSGTQLSVL.

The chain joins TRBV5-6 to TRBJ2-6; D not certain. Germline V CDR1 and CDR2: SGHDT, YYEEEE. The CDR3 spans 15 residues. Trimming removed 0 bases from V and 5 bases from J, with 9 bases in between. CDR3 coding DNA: TGTGCCAGCAGCTTGGACGGTCAATGGGCCAACGTCCTGACTTTC. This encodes CASSLDGQWANVLTF.

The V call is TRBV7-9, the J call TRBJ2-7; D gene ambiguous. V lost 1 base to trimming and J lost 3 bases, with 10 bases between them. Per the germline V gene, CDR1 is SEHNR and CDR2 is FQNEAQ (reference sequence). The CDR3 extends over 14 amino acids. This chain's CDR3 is CASSLGERGYEQYF. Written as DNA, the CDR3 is TGTGCCAGCAGCTTAGGAGAGAGAGGCTACGAGCAGTACTTC.

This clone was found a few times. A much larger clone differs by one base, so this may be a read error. CDR3 DNA sequence: TGTGCCAGCAGTCCCAGATCAGGTTTCAATGAAAAACTGTCTTTT. Encoded protein: CASSPRSGFNEKLSF. This sequence joins TRBV2 and TRBJ1-4; D is unclear. The germline gives CDR1 SNHLY, CDR2 FYNNEI. The CDR3 is 15 residues long. Based on the CDR3 plus reference TRBV2 and TRBJ1-4, the full variable domain is EPEVTQTPSHQVTQMGQEVILRCVPISNHLYFYWYRQILGQKVEFLVSFYNNEISEKSEIFDDQFSVERPDGSNFTLKIRSTKLEDSAMYFCASSPRSGFNEKLSFGSGTQLSVL.

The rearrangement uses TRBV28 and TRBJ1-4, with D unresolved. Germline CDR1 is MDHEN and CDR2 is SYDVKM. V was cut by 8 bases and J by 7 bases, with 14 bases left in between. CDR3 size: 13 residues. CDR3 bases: TGTGCCAGCCTTACGAAGGGTGGTGAAAAACTGTTTTTT. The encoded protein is CASLTKGGEKLFF.